Described below is a single TCR beta chain sequence and its context. A junction boundary mismatches the germline segment, possibly from a read error. Each CDR3 protein gets one entry after TCRdb re-called the PCR reads with MiXCR. The sample lists approximately 17,000 distinct CDR3 sequences, 35% to 55% seen once, with 41% in the top ten. This sample is part of a study of tumor-infiltrating lymphocytes in oesophageal squamous cell carcinoma. The CDR3 loop spans 18 amino acids. The germline V gene encodes CDR1 SGHVS and CDR2 FNYEAQ. The TCR originated in a female donor with esophageal squamous cell carcinoma. The sample comprised blood. V gene TRBV7-6 combines with J gene TRBJ2-2, with 12 bases identical to TRBD2. CDR3 residues: CASSLVLAGGPGTGELFF. The CDR3 DNA reads as TGTGCTAGCAGCTTAGTGCTAGCGGGAGGGCCTGGCACCGGGGAGCTGTTTTTT.